The 21 T cell receptor beta chains reported below all come from one sample, sequenced in a study of blood T cell repertoires in COVID-19. Clones were read by immunoSEQ multiplex PCR, and TCRdb kept only the in-frame ones, dropping some. Among hundreds of thousands of clones listed, 85% were seen once. Sequenced sample: peripheral blood. These receptors were obtained from a man between 45 and 60 years old with COVID-19, enrolled during active disease.

The chain joins TRBV11-2 to TRBJ1-2; D might be TRBD1 (6 bases). The CDR3 contains 16 residues. Per the germline V gene, CDR1 is SGHAT and CDR2 is FQNNGV. Trimming left V 4 bases short and J 8 bases short, with 23 bases between. The CDR3 DNA sequence: TGTGCCAGCAGCTCCACGGGGAGGGGGGAGGTCCGAGGCTACACCTTC. Protein: CASSSTGRGEVRGYTF.

The gene calls are TRBV30 and TRBJ2-7; unclear D gene. With 3 bases removed from V and 0 bases from J, the gap between germline ends came to 3 bases. This CDR3 region has 11 residues. From germline, CDR1 is GTSNPN and CDR2 SVGIG (reference sequence). In DNA, the CDR3 is TGTGCCTGGAGCGTCTCCTACGAGCAGTACTTC. It yields the protein CAWSVSYEQYF.

This sequence joins TRBV9 and TRBJ2-2, with TRBD1 matching over 9 bases. From germline, CDR1 is SGDLS and CDR2 YYNGEE. V shed 3 bases and J 7 bases; nucleotides not matched to a gene: 16. The CDR3 is 18 amino acids. The CDR3 nucleotides read TGTGCCAGCAGCGCTCTCCGGGGAGGGGACAGGGTGGTCGGGGAGCTGTTTTTT. Translating gives CASSALRGGDRVVGELFF.

This clone showed up just a few times. The CDR3 sequence: CASSPGTGSNQPQHF. The CDR3 DNA reads as TGTGCCAGCAGTCCTGGGACAGGGAGCAATCAGCCCCAGCATTTT. This chain joins TRBV6-5 and TRBJ1-5, with 9 bases matching TRBD1. Germline V CDR1 and CDR2: MNHEY, SVGAGI. This CDR3 has 15 amino acids. The J segment lost 1 base and the V segment lost 5 bases, leaving 3 bases of the junction unmatched.

V is TRBV28 and J is TRBJ1-2; D remains ambiguous. CDR3 size: 19 residues. The V gene's germline CDR1 is MDHEN and CDR2 SYDVKM. With 4 bases removed from V and 2 bases from J, the gap between germline ends came to 26 bases. For the CDR3, the DNA is TGTGCCAGCAGTTCGCTCGGCGGGCAATGGGCGGACGGAAACTATGGCTACACCTTC. Protein sequence: CASSSLGGQWADGNYGYTF.

The chain carries TRBV7-9 and TRBJ2-3, with 8 bases matching TRBD2. This CDR3 is 16 amino acids long. The J segment lost 3 bases and the V segment lost 5 bases, leaving 10 bases of the junction unmatched. The germline gives CDR1 SEHNR, CDR2 FQNEAQ (reference sequence). The chain's CDR3 is CASSPIGGAGTDTQYF. The CDR3 DNA reads TGTGCCAGCAGCCCCATCGGGGGGGCCGGGACAGATACGCAGTATTTT.

This clone was seen only a few times. The chain recombines TRBV2 with TRBJ2-2, with 10 bases matching TRBD2. Germline CDR1 and CDR2: SNHLY and FYNNEI. The V and J ends lost 8 bases and 9 bases, in that order; junction bases with no gene match: 9. This CDR3 contains 14 residues. The CDR3 DNA reads as TGTGCCAGCCTAGCGGGGGCGTTTAAGAGGGAGCTGTTTTTT. Translated: CASLAGAFKRELFF.

This CDR3 reads CASHRDRAEKLFF. DNA of the CDR3: TGTGCCAGTCACCGGGACAGGGCTGAAAAACTGTTTTTT. The J gene is TRBJ1-4, the V gene TRBV19; the match to TRBD1 covers 9 bases. V dropped 8 bases and J dropped 7; count of bases not matched to a gene: 5. CDR1 and CDR2 from the germline V gene are LNHDA and SQIVND (reference sequence). This CDR3 has 13 residues.

The chain couples TRBV24-1 to TRBJ1-6, with D uncertain. Looked up from germline, CDR1 is KGHDR and CDR2 is SFDVKD. The CDR3 spans 13 residues. With 5 bases removed from V and 7 bases from J, the gap between germline ends came to 8 bases. Written as DNA, the CDR3 is TGTGCCACCAGTGGAACGGAGAATTCACCCCTCCACTTT. Protein sequence: CATSGTENSPLHF.

This clone appeared many times. The chain links TRBV6-2 or TRBV6-3 to TRBJ1-1; D is unresolved. The CDR3 runs to 14 residues. The V end lost 4 bases, the J end lost 5 bases, and 14 bases lay between the germline ends. The germline V gene encodes CDR1 MNHEY and CDR2 SVGEGT. The CDR3 DNA follows: TGTGCCAGCAGTTTCGCTGCGGGAGGTACTGAAGCTTTCTTT. Translation: CASSFAAGGTEAFF.

The V gene is TRBV4-2, the J gene TRBJ2-1; 11 nucleotides match TRBD2. Germline-derived CDR1 and CDR2 are LGHNA and YNFKEQ. The CDR3 contains 15 residues. V was pared by 4 bases and J by 8 bases, with 7 bases of the junction left unmatched. The chain's CDR3 is CASSRRLAGNDEQFF. The CDR3 DNA follows: TGTGCCAGCAGCCGCCGACTAGCGGGGAACGATGAGCAGTTCTTC.

This chain uses TRBV10-2 with TRBJ1-5, with D possibly being TRBD1 (6 bases). Germline V gene data show CDR1 as WSHSY and CDR2 as SAAADI. The CDR3 runs to 14 residues. V lost 6 bases and J 4 bases, leaving 13 bases between the germline ends. CDR3 bases: TGCGCCAGCAGCGAGGACAGACTTAATCAGCCCCAGCATTTT. Translating gives CASSEDRLNQPQHF.

CDR3 in DNA: TGTGCCTGGAGTTATAGGGGAATCAATCAGCCCCAGCATTTT. Its protein product is CAWSYRGINQPQHF. This chain uses TRBV30 with TRBJ1-5, with D possibly matching TRBD1 (5 bases). Germline CDR1 is GTSNPN and CDR2 is SVGIG (reference sequence). The CDR3 extends over 14 amino acids. Trimming removed 2 bases at V and 3 bases at J, with 11 bases between.

The chain couples TRBV10-1 to TRBJ2-3; D may be TRBD1 (6 bases). The germline V and J ends were trimmed by 4 bases and 5 bases, with 10 bases remaining between them. The CDR3 sequence is 13 residues long. Germline V CDR1 and CDR2: WNHNN, SYGVQD (reference sequence). The CDR3 is CASSGEQGDTQYF. CDR3 nucleotide sequence: TGCGCCAGCAGTGGGGAACAGGGAGATACGCAGTATTTT.

The chain combines TRBV2 with TRBJ1-1; perhaps TRBD1 as D (6 bases). V lost 5 bases and J 7 bases, leaving 20 bases between the germline ends. Germline V gives CDR1 SNHLY, CDR2 FYNNEI. There are 15 residues in the CDR3. The CDR3 sequence: CASSYQGDGQSEAFF. DNA for the CDR3: TGTGCCAGCAGTTACCAGGGTGACGGACAGAGTGAAGCTTTCTTT.

The V gene is TRBV3-1 (or the pseudogene TRBV3-2), the J gene TRBJ2-1; 8 bases are shared with TRBD2. V lost 5 bases, J lost 2 bases, and 5 bases stayed unmatched. In germline, CDR1 is LGHDT, CDR2 YNNKEL (reference sequence). This CDR3 region has 15 residues. The CDR3 here is CASSYGGATYNEQFF. CDR3 coding DNA: TGTGCCAGCAGCTACGGGGGGGCCACCTACAATGAGCAGTTCTTC.

The V and J genes are TRBV5-1 and TRBJ2-3, with D maybe TRBD1 (6 bases). CDR1 is SGHRS, CDR2 YFSETQ, per germline. V was cut by 4 bases and J by 3 bases, with 15 bases left in between. The CDR3 covers 15 residues. CDR3 protein: CASSPRGARTDTQYF. CDR3 in DNA: TGCGCCAGCAGCCCCAGGGGCGCTAGGACAGATACGCAGTATTTT. The variable domain in full, with the rest retrieved from reference TRBV5-1 and TRBJ2-3, is KAGVTQTPRYLIKTRGQQVTLSCSPISGHRSVSWYQQTPGQGLQFLFEYFSETQRNKGNFPGRFSGRQFSNSRSEMNVSTLELGDSALYLCASSPRGARTDTQYFGPGTRLTVL.

The rearrangement joins TRBV12-5 to TRBJ1-2; tentatively, D is TRBD1 (5 bases). Deletions cut 1 base from V and 3 bases from J, with 12 bases between. The germline gives CDR1 LGHNT, CDR2 FRNRAP. There are 15 residues in the CDR3. The CDR3 here is CASGLDDRWDYGYTF. CDR3 sequence (DNA): TGTGCTAGTGGTTTGGATGACAGATGGGACTATGGCTACACCTTC.

The chain uses TRBV4-1 and TRBJ2-1; 8 positions match TRBD2. The CDR3 is 15 residues long. V trimming: 4 bases; J trimming: 5 bases; junction bases outside the gene matches: 7. The germline V gene encodes CDR1 MGHRA and CDR2 YSYEKL. Written as DNA, the CDR3 is TGCGCCAGCAGCCCCCTAGCGGGCTCTAACAATGAGCAGTTCTTC. This sequence encodes CASSPLAGSNNEQFF.

This chain connects TRBV12-3 or TRBV12-4 to TRBJ1-6; no reliable D call. The CDR3 loop spans 13 amino acids. V lost 0 bases and J 15 bases, leaving 12 bases between the germline ends. The CDR3 reads CASSLAGSRRLHF. CDR3 nucleotides: TGTGCCAGCAGTTTAGCTGGGAGTCGTCGCCTCCACTTT.

The rearrangement joins TRBV5-1 to TRBJ2-2; maybe TRBD1 (7 bases). V was trimmed by 1 base and J by 7 bases, leaving 14 bases between them. This CDR3 is built from 15 residues. The germline CDR1 and CDR2 sequences are SGHRS and YFSETQ. CDR3 loop: CASSLRGTEIGELFF. The CDR3 DNA reads as TGCGCCAGCAGCTTGCGGGGGACAGAAATCGGGGAGCTGTTTTTT.